The sequence of this T cell receptor beta chain was determined in a study of blood T cells in healthy people across ages. Total RNA extraction produced at least 5 micrograms (per sample) for the study. The CDR3 has 15 residues. The germline CDR1 and CDR2 sequences are SGHKS and YYEKEE (reference sequence). Together with a sample-barcoded 5' primer, a J-beta primer mix was included in a second PCR lasting roughly 6 to 12 cycles. Each of the samples gave a minimum of 2.5 million paired-end reads that contained CDR3. TCRdb used MiXCR to reprocess the 5' RACE reads, holding one entry per CDR3 protein. The sample has around 1.5 million distinct CDR3 sequences; approximately 32% are singletons. A word on this clonotype: A junction boundary mismatches the germline segment, possibly from a read error.

The genes are TRBV5-5 and TRBJ1-5; D is unresolved. The sequence was collected from a woman aged 25 to 45 in good health. Specimen: blood. CDR3 sequence: CAGSPLSGVGQPQHF. The CDR3 region has the DNA TGTGCCGGCAGCCCCCTCTCGGGAGTAGGTCAGCCCCAGCATTTT.